The source of this T cell receptor (beta chain) is a study of blood T cell repertoires in COVID-19. Looking at the study overall: In each case, the material was cDNA or gDNA derived from T cells, B-cell-depleted T cells, or PBMCs.

The data were produced by immunoSEQ multiplex PCR, yet TCRdb's version contains in-frame clones alone and is incomplete. The repertoire consists of under 200,000 clones, with over 75% occurring once and the leading ten covering about 7%. The clonotype comes from a woman in her 50s who had recovered from COVID-19. Sequences were obtained from PBMCs or T cells enriched from blood (not recorded which).

The CDR3 loop reads CASSVETAMNTEAFF. The CDR3 nucleotides read TGTGCCAGCAGCGTAGAGACAGCCATGAACACTGAAGCTTTCTTT. The chain recombines TRBV9 with TRBJ1-1, with D possibly being TRBD1 (5 bases). This CDR3 has 15 residues. V dropped 0 bases and J dropped 0 bases, with 9 bases sitting between them. Germline CDR1 SGDLS, CDR2 YYNGEE.